The entry that follows covers one TCR beta chain sequence. Original methodology: Reference gene primer amplification in the assay estimated nucleated cell counts. Here immunoSEQ multiplex PCR was the method, and the copy in TCRdb shows in-frame clones only, minus some. Clone size and V and J calls were adopted from that table, with D and trimming inferred from the DNA. Of around 180,000 clones in the sample, 82% were seen once. The data were obtained in a study of blood T cell repertoires in COVID-19. On the study more broadly: Sites across the United States, Italy and Spain contributed samples from acute and convalescent COVID-19. PBMCs, B-cell-depleted T cells, or T cells were the source of the cDNA or gDNA that made up the material.

The CDR3 loop spans 16 amino acids. Germline loops: CDR1 SGHAT, CDR2 FQDESV (reference sequence). The V gene end was trimmed by 5 bases and the J gene end by 0 bases; junction bases not matched to a gene: 8. Sample: peripheral blood. V and J are TRBV11-1 and TRBJ2-3; 7 nucleotides line up with TRBD2. This TCR derives from a woman aged 25 to 39 with acute or convalescent COVID-19. The CDR3 DNA follows: TGTGCCAGCAGCCACCACGCGGGAGTAAGCACAGATACGCAGTATTTT. Translating gives CASSHHAGVSTDTQYF.